This TCR beta chain stems from a study of blood T cells in healthy people across ages. On the study more broadly: About one barcoded beta molecule per two T cells was captured by template switching.

Sample donors were healthy Caucasian individuals that came from Russia, aged 6 to 90. The authors isolated at least 6.5 million PBMCs per sample. Alongside a J-beta primer mix, a sample-barcoded 5' primer served in a second PCR lasting about 7 to 11 cycles. In TCRdb, the 5' RACE reads were re-called with MiXCR into one record per CDR3 protein. The table includes over 1,500,000 distinct CDR3 sequences, around 50% detected once. This CDR3 contains 13 residues. Germline values: CDR1 SQVTM, CDR2 ANQGSEA. This clonotype was seen only once. A much larger clone is a single base away; this may be a read error.

Sequencing was done on a sample of blood. The gene calls are TRBV29-1 and TRBJ2-5; D is unresolved. The end of the DNA fits TRBJ2-1 better, so the J call may be wrong. The origin of this receptor is a woman aged 35 to 49 in good health. The CDR3 nucleotides read TGCAGCGTTGGCATCCCAGGTCAAGAGACCCAGTTCTTC. It translates to CSVGIPGQETQFF.